The clone carrying this T cell receptor beta chain was seen at least ten times. As yet, its antigen is unknown. Presence of unique molecular identifiers characterized the TCR beta cDNA libraries. TCRdb reprocessed the PCR reads via MiXCR and lists one record per CDR3 protein. The data hold roughly 620,000 distinct CDR3 sequences, with about 40% observed a single time. This CDR3 has 15 amino acids. V lost 6 bases, J lost 0 bases, and 4 bases stayed unmatched. This sample was taken from a study of post-analysis software for immune sequencing data. Study conclusions and caveats: The five TRBV segments detected at higher frequency in patients than in controls included TRBV5-6, TRBV5-1 and TRBV20-1. Among multiple sclerosis patients, normalized Chao1 diversity was significantly below that of controls.

The TCR comes from a girl aged 10-17 years with multiple sclerosis. Sequenced: blood. The J gene is TRBJ2-7, the V gene TRBV12-3 or TRBV12-4; 11 bases are a match to TRBD2. CDR3 in amino acids: CASSPTSGSSYEQYF. The CDR3, as DNA: TGTGCCAGCAGCCCTACTAGCGGGAGCTCCTACGAGCAGTACTTC.